This TCR beta chain was sequenced in a study of shared clonotypes between healthy human individuals. On the study more broadly: Researchers assigned three CD4 naive, three CD4 memory, two CD8 naive and one CD8 memory plate to each donor.

Each subset's genomic DNA was shared equally among a number of immunoSEQ plates. Produced via immunoSEQ multiplex PCR; TCRdb's table is partial and in-frame only. The table lists millions of clones, about 95% of them singletons, with roughly 1% in the top ten. CD45RO negativity and positive selection for CCR7 defined naive CD8 cells, a population that excluded terminally differentiated effector memory CD45RA+ cells. Points on this clone: The antigen remains unidentified.

Findings and limits, study-wide: Investigators expected sequencing depth to affect clonotype sharing among donors.

The TCR was taken from a man aged 18 to 29 in good health. Sequenced material: naive CD8+ T cells sorted from blood.

The CDR3 sequence: CASSEASRGGHEQYF. CDR3 sequence (DNA): TGTGCCAGCAGTGAGGCCTCACGGGGGGGACACGAGCAGTACTTC. The V call is TRBV6-1, the J call TRBJ2-7; 8 bases fit TRBD2. Looked up from germline, CDR1 is MNHNS and CDR2 is SASEGT. The CDR3 sequence is 15 residues long. The V gene end was trimmed by 3 bases and the J gene end by 5 bases; junction bases not matched to a gene: 9.